The 15 T cell receptor beta chains below come from one sample, sequenced in a study of response to subunit inactivated influenza vaccine. TCRdb re-derived calls from the RT-PCR reads in MiXCR, one entry per CDR3 protein. Counted here are about 520,000 distinct CDR3 sequences, about 25% occurring once; the ten biggest clones make up under 2.5%. The sequences come from CD4+ T cells sorted from PBMCs, collected more than 4 days after vaccination. The receptors were sampled from a man over 45 who received an inactivated influenza vaccine.

This clonotype was counted between two and nine times. V usage is TRBV5-1 and J usage is TRBJ2-3; TRBD1 agrees at 10 bases. J lost 1 base, V lost 2 bases, and 4 bases had no gene match. The CDR3 is 16 residues long. The germline V gene encodes CDR1 SGHRS and CDR2 YFSETQ. CDR3 nucleotide sequence: TGCGCCAGCAGCTTTCATGGGACAGGGGGCACAGATACGCAGTATTTT. Amino acid sequence: CASSFHGTGGTDTQYF. The full variable domain, completed using reference TRBV5-1 and TRBJ2-3, is KAGVTQTPRYLIKTRGQQVTLSCSPISGHRSVSWYQQTPGQGLQFLFEYFSETQRNKGNFPGRFSGRQFSNSRSEMNVSTLELGDSALYLCASSFHGTGGTDTQYFGPGTRLTVL.

This chain links TRBV19 with TRBJ1-3; the D is unclear. The V and J ends lost 10 bases and 4 bases respectively, with 14 bases between them. Germline CDR1 LNHDA, CDR2 SQIVND (reference sequence). The CDR3 length is 13 residues. CDR3 nucleotides: TGTGCCACCCAAGCGGGGATCGGAAACACCATATATTTT. Amino acid sequence: CATQAGIGNTIYF.

The chain carries TRBV7-6 and TRBJ1-3; TRBD1 aligns across 7 bases. Losses at the gene ends were 5 bases for V and 4 bases for J; bases not matched to a gene: 8. The CDR3 spans 15 residues. From germline, CDR1 is SGHVS and CDR2 FNYEAQ. The DNA for the CDR3 is TGTGCCAGCAGCGAGCAGACAGGGTACGGAAACACCATATATTTT. Protein sequence: CASSEQTGYGNTIYF.

V gene TRBV12-3 or TRBV12-4 combines with J gene TRBJ1-4, with D uncertain. The CDR3 is made up of 14 amino acids. With 6 bases removed from V and 3 bases from J, the gap between germline ends came to 11 bases. CDR3 sequence reads: CASRSLGSNEKLFF. DNA for the CDR3: TGTGCCAGCAGGTCCCTGGGGTCTAATGAAAAACTGTTTTTT.

The rearrangement links TRBV20-1 to TRBJ2-1; 8 bases agree with TRBD2. J was trimmed by 15 bases and V by 3 bases; bases with no gene match: 13. This CDR3 contains 13 residues. Germline CDR1 DFQATT, CDR2 SNEGSKA (reference sequence). CDR3 residues: CSAREGLGRGGFF. The CDR3 DNA follows: TGCAGTGCTAGGGAAGGACTAGGCCGGGGGGGGTTCTTC.

A single count supports this clonotype. This sequence joins TRBV10-3 and TRBJ2-2; 11 bases agree with TRBD1. Germline V lookup: CDR1 ENHRY, CDR2 SYGVKD. V lost 6 bases and J lost 5; bases outside the gene matches: 5. The CDR3 has 15 residues. CDR3 loop: CAISRDRGWTGELFF. CDR3 nucleotide sequence: TGTGCCATCAGCAGGGACAGGGGGTGGACCGGGGAGCTGTTTTTT.

The chain couples TRBV29-1 to TRBJ1-1; no firm D call. This CDR3 has 13 residues. Germline V gives CDR1 SQVTM, CDR2 ANQGSEA. V was pared by 7 bases and J by 4 bases, with 16 bases between. The CDR3 DNA reads TGCAGCGGAGGACGGAGTGAGTCCACTGAAGCTTTCTTT. Translated, it gives CSGGRSESTEAFF. Complete variable domain (other parts from reference TRBV29-1 and TRBJ1-1): SAVISQKPSRDICQRGTSLTIQCQVDSQVTMMFWYRQQPGQSLTLIATANQGSEATYESGFVIDKFPISRPNLTFSTLTVSNMSPEDSSIYLCSGGRSESTEAFFGQGTRLTVV.

The chain couples TRBV9 to TRBJ2-7; D might be TRBD2 (5 bases). Germline values: CDR1 SGDLS, CDR2 YYNGEE. With 3 bases removed from V and 6 bases from J, the gap between germline ends came to 22 bases. The length of the CDR3 is 16 residues. The CDR3 DNA reads TGTGCCAGCAGCGGAGGGCGCTGGGCTGCCCGTGGCGAGCAGTACTTC. Protein sequence: CASSGGRWAARGEQYF.

This clonotype occurred a few times. This CDR3 reads CAWSGESLAKNIQYF. CDR3 nucleotide sequence: TGTGCCTGGAGTGGGGAGAGTCTAGCCAAAAACATTCAGTACTTC. V is TRBV30 and J is TRBJ2-4; D perhaps matches TRBD2 (5 bases). Trimming removed 1 base from V and 0 bases from J, with 10 bases in between. Germline assignment: CDR1 GTSNPN and CDR2 SVGIG (reference sequence). The CDR3 is 15 amino acids.

There are a few counts of this clonotype. The gene calls are TRBV27 and TRBJ2-7; tentatively, D is TRBD1 (6 bases). CDR1 is MNHEY and CDR2 is SMNVEV in the germline V gene (reference sequence). This CDR3 is built from 15 residues. Trimming cost V 4 bases and J 2 bases, with 15 bases left between them. The CDR3 DNA follows: TGTGCCAGCAGTTCACAACACAGGGTACCCTACGAGCAGTACTTC. Translated, it gives CASSSQHRVPYEQYF.

This clonotype has just a few counts. The J gene is TRBJ2-3, the V gene TRBV25-1; D may be TRBD2 (6 bases). The CDR3 contains 15 residues. In germline, CDR1 is MGHDK, CDR2 SYGVNS. The germline V and J ends were trimmed by 4 bases and 0 bases, with 11 bases remaining between them. The CDR3 DNA is TGTGCCAGCAGTGCCGGGGGAATAAGCACAGATACGCAGTATTTT. It yields the protein CASSAGGISTDTQYF.

The chain links TRBV28 to TRBJ2-5; possible D gene TRBD2, 5 bases. CDR3 length: 14 residues. V was trimmed by 2 bases and J by 3 bases, leaving 10 bases between them. Per the germline V gene, CDR1 is MDHEN and CDR2 is SYDVKM. CDR3 loop: CASSLPRAEETQYF. The DNA for the CDR3 is TGTGCCAGCAGTTTACCGAGGGCAGAAGAGACCCAGTACTTC.

This clonotype was counted between two and nine times. The chain is built from TRBV5-1 and TRBJ1-4; 8 bases line up with TRBD1. The CDR3 contains 17 residues. From germline, CDR1 is SGHRS and CDR2 YFSETQ. V shed 3 bases and J 3 bases; nucleotides not matched to a gene: 10. This CDR3 is CASSSRRDRSANEKLFF. As DNA, the CDR3 is TGCGCCAGCAGCTCCCGACGGGACAGGAGCGCTAATGAAAAACTGTTTTTT. The full variable domain, completed using reference TRBV5-1 and TRBJ1-4, is KAGVTQTPRYLIKTRGQQVTLSCSPISGHRSVSWYQQTPGQGLQFLFEYFSETQRNKGNFPGRFSGRQFSNSRSEMNVSTLELGDSALYLCASSSRRDRSANEKLFFGSGTQLSVL.

This clonotype showed up just a few times. The chain carries TRBV6-1 and TRBJ2-1; 7 nucleotides line up with TRBD1. J was trimmed by 6 bases and V by 6 bases; bases with no gene match: 11. This CDR3 comprises 15 residues. Germline V CDR1 and CDR2: MNHNS, SASEGT. The CDR3 is CASSEDRISANEQFF. CDR3 sequence (DNA): TGTGCCAGCAGCGAGGACAGGATCTCCGCCAATGAGCAGTTCTTC.

This clonotype was observed once. This rearrangement joins TRBV28 to TRBJ2-2; 10 nucleotides align to TRBD2. CDR1 and CDR2 (germline): MDHEN, SYDVKM. CDR3 length: 15 residues. V lost 7 bases and J lost 9; bases outside the gene matches: 11. The CDR3 DNA reads as TGTGCCAGCACCACGGCTAGCGGGAGTTTCAGGGAGCTGTTTTTT. Translation gives CASTTASGSFRELFF.